This T cell receptor beta chain was recovered during a study of CXCR3-negative and CXCR3-positive naive CD8 T cells. The authors prepared UMI-labeled TRB cDNA libraries by 5' RACE. For each CDR3 protein, TCRdb gives one entry from its re-call of the 5' RACE reads, without DNA. This sample's clone table lists under 90,000 distinct CDR3 sequences. The study's findings and limits: TRB CDR3s of CXCR3-positive naive cells were more hydrophobic than those of CXCR3-negative naive cells. Cryopreserved PBMCs had partly decreased CXCR3 expression; fresh PBMCs were used in most assays.

Notes on this clonotype: Its specificity is unknown.

The sequenced sample consisted of naive CXCR3+ CD8+ T cells from blood. Subset in this sample: CD45RO-CCR7+CD27+CD95- naive CD8+ T cells expressing CXCR3 (TNR3+). The receptor was derived from a human donor in good health. Some clones in this sample may be carry-over from other donors' samples.

This CDR3 is CASSYSTHEGQAAQPQHF. This rearrangement joins TRBV6-2 or TRBV6-3 to TRBJ1-5; TCRdb reports TRBD1, a call that lacks DNA to check it against. This CDR3 is built from 18 residues. Per germline, CDR1 MNHEY and CDR2 SVGEGT.